This TCR beta chain was profiled in a study of beta chain features in type 1 diabetes. About the research overall: Healthy donors and patients had similar age, gender and cell yields.

The authors reverse transcribed all of the isolated RNA, so sequencing captured expressed TCRB transcripts. Some clones are missing from TCRdb's copy, which holds only in-frame ones; the method was immunoSEQ multiplex PCR. Among around 280,000 clones listed, about 15% were seen once. Study-wide points: Moderate but significant shortening of TCRB CDR3s was recorded in all four CD4+ subsets from Type 1 diabetes patients. Equally in patients and controls, PCR might preferentially amplify shorter templates.

Comment on this clone: Its specificity is unknown.

Between the trimmed V and J ends, which lost 4 bases and 5 bases, there was a span of 9 bases. This CDR3 has 12 amino acids. Per germline, CDR1 SGHNT and CDR2 YYREEE (reference sequence). Source material: naive CD4+ T cells from blood. The chain joins TRBV5-4 to TRBJ1-2; possible D gene TRBD1, 5 bases. The TCR comes from a man between 18 and 35 years old with type 1 diabetes. The CDR3, as DNA: TGTGCCAGCAGCGGGACTCGATATGGCTACACCTTC. Protein: CASSGTRYGYTF.